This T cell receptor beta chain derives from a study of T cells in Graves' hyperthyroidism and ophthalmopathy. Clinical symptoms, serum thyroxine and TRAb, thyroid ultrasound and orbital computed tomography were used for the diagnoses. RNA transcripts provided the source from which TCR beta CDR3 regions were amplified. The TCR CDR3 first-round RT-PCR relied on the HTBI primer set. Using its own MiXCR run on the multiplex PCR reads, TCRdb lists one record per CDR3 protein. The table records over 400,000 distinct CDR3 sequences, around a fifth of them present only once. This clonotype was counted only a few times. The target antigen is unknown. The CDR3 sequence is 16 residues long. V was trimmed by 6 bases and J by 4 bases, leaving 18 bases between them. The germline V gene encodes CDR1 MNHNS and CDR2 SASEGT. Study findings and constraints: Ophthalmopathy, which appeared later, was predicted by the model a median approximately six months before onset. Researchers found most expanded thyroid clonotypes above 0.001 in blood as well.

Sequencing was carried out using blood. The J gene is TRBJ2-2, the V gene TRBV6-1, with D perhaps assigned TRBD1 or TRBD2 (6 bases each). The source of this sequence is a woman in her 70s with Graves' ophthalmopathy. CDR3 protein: CASSFPRGVGTGELFF. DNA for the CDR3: TGTGCCAGCAGCTTTCCGAGGGGGGTAGGCACCGGGGAGCTGTTTTTT.